These T cell receptor beta chains were read from a single sample in a study of cytomegalovirus exposure and HLA in healthy donors. The data were produced by immunoSEQ multiplex PCR, yet TCRdb's version contains in-frame clones alone and is incomplete. This sample has over 90,000 clones, with around 82% found just once. The specimen was PBMCs. These receptors were obtained from a woman younger than 35 in good health and CMV-seropositive. The conserved cysteine and the conserved F or W are not part of the CDR3 here. Each record gives: V gene, D gene, clone size, J gene, CDR3 protein. A D gene is named only where the DNA matches it firmly. The size entry is marked missing in some rows and otherwise reads once, few, many or a size class.

v_gene: TRBV7-3
d_gene: -
abundance: -
j_gene: TRBJ2-1
CDR3aa: ASSRIHMAWRFYNEQF

v_gene: TRBV5-6
d_gene: TRBD2
abundance: -
j_gene: TRBJ2-1
CDR3aa: ASRLAGGPQQF

v_gene: TRBV2
d_gene: -
abundance: -
j_gene: TRBJ2-1
CDR3aa: ASSERGDEVYNEQF

v_gene: TRBV7-6
d_gene: -
abundance: -
j_gene: TRBJ2-5
CDR3aa: ASSLIGYSAGTQY

v_gene: TRBV11-2
d_gene: -
abundance: few
j_gene: TRBJ1-3
CDR3aa: ASSLGESGNTIY

v_gene: TRBV7-8
d_gene: -
abundance: -
j_gene: TRBJ1-3
CDR3aa: ASSFGGSGNTIY

v_gene: TRBV2
d_gene: -
abundance: -
j_gene: TRBJ1-2
CDR3aa: ASKRYDKTSLGYT

v_gene: TRBV5-1
d_gene: TRBD1
abundance: -
j_gene: TRBJ1-2
CDR3aa: ASSLGPGTGWVGNYGYT

v_gene: TRBV11-2
d_gene: -
abundance: once
j_gene: TRBJ1-2
CDR3aa: ASRTIAPLGGPANYGYT

v_gene: TRBV7-6
d_gene: -
abundance: -
j_gene: TRBJ1-4
CDR3aa: ASSIMTDATNEKLF

v_gene: TRBV7-6
d_gene: -
abundance: few
j_gene: TRBJ2-5
CDR3aa: ASSFSGEETQY

v_gene: TRBV6-1
d_gene: TRBD2
abundance: -
j_gene: TRBJ2-2
CDR3aa: ASSIRSGGTGELF

v_gene: TRBV19
d_gene: TRBD1
abundance: once
j_gene: TRBJ1-2
CDR3aa: ASSNLQTGRDGYT

v_gene: TRBV7-9
d_gene: -
abundance: once
j_gene: TRBJ1-4
CDR3aa: ASSTGGTHEKLF

v_gene: TRBV7-3
d_gene: TRBD2
abundance: -
j_gene: TRBJ2-1
CDR3aa: ASSYTGREGPNEQF

v_gene: TRBV5-6
d_gene: TRBD1
abundance: -
j_gene: TRBJ1-6
CDR3aa: ASGGQWSSPLH

v_gene: TRBV4-1
d_gene: -
abundance: -
j_gene: TRBJ1-1
CDR3aa: ASSQEYAVEAF

v_gene: TRBV29-1
d_gene: TRBD2
abundance: -
j_gene: TRBJ2-5
CDR3aa: SVRLTSGSRGAQY

v_gene: TRBV19
d_gene: TRBD1
abundance: -
j_gene: TRBJ2-7
CDR3aa: ASRKGQGIDEQY

v_gene: TRBV5-1
d_gene: TRBD1
abundance: -
j_gene: TRBJ2-7
CDR3aa: ASSLDGQGVDEQY

v_gene: TRBV6-5
d_gene: TRBD1
abundance: -
j_gene: TRBJ1-2
CDR3aa: ASGHRQGGYT

v_gene: TRBV7-9
d_gene: -
abundance: -
j_gene: TRBJ2-7
CDR3aa: ASSYSGNPYEQY